These 23 T cell receptor beta chains came from one sample sequenced in a study of beta chain features in type 1 diabetes. The entirety of the isolated RNA underwent reverse transcription, so expressed TCRB transcripts were sequenced. Clones were sequenced by immunoSEQ multiplex PCR, and TCRdb holds only the in-frame ones, with some missing. Of around 300,000 clones detected, 14% appear once; the ten largest clones hold approximately 7%. Sequencing input: central memory CD4+ T cells from blood. These receptors all stem from a man under 40 in good health.

This clone was picked up a small number of times. This chain uses TRBV7-3 with TRBJ2-2; 9 bases line up with TRBD2. The CDR3 loop spans 20 amino acids. Germline CDR1 is SGHTA and CDR2 is FQGTGA. With 2 bases clipped from V and 6 bases from J, the junction kept 19 bases outside the gene matches. The CDR3, as DNA: TGTGCCAGCAGCTTATTCAGAACTAGCGGGTTTTCGGGGGGCGCCGGGGAGCTGTTTTTT. This encodes CASSLFRTSGFSGGAGELFF.

In DNA, the CDR3 is TGTGCCAGCAGCATGACCGGACCGAACACTGAAGCTTTCTTT. It translates to CASSMTGPNTEAFF. J is TRBJ1-1 and V is TRBV7-2, with D unclear. The CDR3 is 14 amino acids. The V and J ends lost 5 bases and 1 base respectively, with 11 bases between them. The germline gives CDR1 SGHTA, CDR2 FQGNSA.

The rearrangement uses TRBV5-4 and TRBJ2-1, with 9 bases fitting TRBD2. The V segment lost 3 bases and the J segment 7 bases; nucleotides outside the gene matches: 11. Germline CDR1 SGHNT, CDR2 YYREEE (reference sequence). The length of the CDR3 is 16 residues. DNA of the CDR3: TGTGCCAGCAGCTCCGGTCCTAGCGGGGTGGGGAATGAGCAGTTCTTC. Translating gives CASSSGPSGVGNEQFF.

This clone was seen many times. The chain has TRBV21-1 and TRBJ1-1. TRBV21-1 is tagged as a pseudogene. The CDR3 length is 14 residues. For the CDR3, the DNA is TGTGCCAGCAGCAAAGCCCCCCTCTACACTGAAGCTTTCTTT. Amino acids: CASSKAPLYTEAFF.

The CDR3 nucleotides read TGTGCCAGCAGTGAGACGCGGGAGAAAATCTACGAGCAGTACGTC. Amino acid sequence: CASSETREKIYEQYV. The V gene is TRBV2, the J gene TRBJ2-7; 7 bases are shared with TRBD2. Trimming took 3 bases from V and 3 from J; bases not matched to a gene: 8. Germline lookup yields CDR1 SNHLY and CDR2 FYNNEI. This CDR3 has 15 amino acids.

There are a few counts of this clone. This chain uses TRBV7-2 with TRBJ2-3; the match to TRBD2 covers 8 bases. Germline V CDR1 and CDR2: SGHTA, FQGNSA. V dropped 7 bases and J dropped 0; count of bases not matched to a gene: 15. The CDR3 spans 18 residues. CDR3: CASNSPSGTRISTDTQYF. CDR3 DNA: TGTGCCAGCAACTCCCCTTCCGGGACTAGAATTAGCACAGATACGCAGTATTTT.

This clone has more than one count but fewer than ten. The V gene is TRBV15, the J gene TRBJ2-7; perhaps D is TRBD1 or TRBD2 (5 bases each). Deletions cut 0 bases from V and 5 bases from J, with 23 bases between. Germline V gene data show CDR1 as LNHNV and CDR2 as YYDKDF (reference sequence). The length of the CDR3 is 18 residues. CDR3 sequence reads: CATSRDIGAFSRGDEQYV. In DNA, the CDR3 is TGTGCCACCAGCAGAGATATCGGTGCGTTCTCCCGGGGCGACGAGCAGTACGTC.

This clone was observed a few times. The CDR3 DNA follows: TGCAGCGTGAGGATCGGGTCCGGGGGGGAAAAACTGTTTTTT. It yields the protein CSVRIGSGGEKLFF. The rearrangement joins TRBV29-1 to TRBJ1-4; tentatively, D is TRBD1 (5 bases). V was shortened by 6 bases and J by 8 bases, with 19 bases between the two germline ends. The germline CDR1 and CDR2 sequences are SQVTM and ANQGSEA. This CDR3 is 14 amino acids long.

About this clone: The junction does not match germline at one end; this may be a read error. This chain links TRBV11-3 with TRBJ2-1, with unresolved D. This CDR3 has 13 amino acids. The V gene's germline CDR1 is SGHNT and CDR2 YENEEA. The CDR3 DNA is TGCGCCAGCAGCCACGGAGCTGTCAATGAGCAGTTCTTC. It is translated as CASSHGAVNEQFF.

This clone has at least ten counts. This chain's CDR3 is CASKSERFGGEQYV. The CDR3 nucleotides read TGTGCCAGCAAATCTGAGCGATTTGGCGGTGAGCAGTACGTC. This sequence joins TRBV6-1 and TRBJ2-7, with unresolved D. The CDR3 is 14 residues long. Trimming cost V 7 bases and J 7 bases, with 20 bases left between them. Germline CDR1 is MNHNS and CDR2 is SASEGT.

The rearrangement links TRBV5-6 to TRBJ1-6; D unclear. The CDR3 is 16 amino acids. Germline CDR1 reads SGHDT; CDR2 reads YYEEEE. V was trimmed by 0 bases and J by 9 bases, leaving 16 bases between them. CDR3 sequence reads: CASSLASGTGSSPLHF. CDR3 in DNA: TGTGCCAGCAGCTTGGCCTCAGGAACGGGGAGTTCACCCCTCCACTTT.

The chain couples TRBV19 to TRBJ1-5; no reliable D call. Trimming pared 7 bases from V and 5 bases from J, leaving 9 bases between. Germline CDR1 is LNHDA and CDR2 is SQIVND (reference sequence). The CDR3 is 12 amino acids. CDR3: CASTDPDQPQHF. The CDR3 DNA follows: TGTGCCAGTACCGACCCAGATCAGCCCCAGCATTTT.

V is TRBV28 and J is TRBJ2-2; D is uncertain. The V gene's germline CDR1 is MDHEN and CDR2 SYDVKM. This CDR3 has 12 residues. Trimming removed 6 bases from V and 5 bases from J, with 7 bases in between. CDR3 nucleotide sequence: TGTGCCAGCAGCTTGGAGACCGGGGAGCTGTTTTTT. Translation gives CASSLETGELFF.

This clone appeared many times. The chain links TRBV18 to TRBJ2-3, with D hard to call. This CDR3 spans 16 amino acids. V lost 4 bases, J lost 4 bases, and 18 bases lay in between. Per germline, CDR1 KGHSH and CDR2 LQKENI. The CDR3 bases are TGTGCCAGCTCACTAATCACGGAGCTCCGATCAGATACGCAGTATTTT. Amino acid sequence: CASSLITELRSDTQYF.

The chain joins TRBV11-3 to TRBJ2-7; D call uncertain. Trimming took off 5 bases at V and 7 bases at J, with 15 bases between the two ends. There are 13 residues in the CDR3. CDR1 and CDR2 from the germline V gene are SGHNT and YENEEA. Here the CDR3 reads CASSQDWRGEQYV. Written as DNA, the CDR3 is TGTGCCAGCAGCCAAGATTGGCGTGGTGAGCAGTACGTC.

This clone appeared many times. The gene calls are TRBV5-6 and TRBJ1-1; no firm D call. The germline V gene has CDR1 SGHDT and CDR2 YYEEEE. The CDR3 loop spans 12 amino acids. V was clipped by 3 bases and J by 6 bases, with 9 bases between them. The CDR3 DNA follows: TGTGCCAGCAGCTCTGATGGATCTGAAGCTTTCTTT. Translated, it gives CASSSDGSEAFF. Complete variable domain (other parts from reference TRBV5-6 and TRBJ1-1): DAGVTQSPTHLIKTRGQQVTLRCSPKSGHDTVSWYQQALGQGPQFIFQYYEEEERQRGNFPDRFSGHQFPNYSSELNVNALLLGDSALYLCASSSDGSEAFFGQGTRLTVV.

In DNA form, the CDR3 reads TGTGCCAGCAGCGCTTATACAGGGGGGAACACTGAAGCTTTCTTT. The encoded protein is CASSAYTGGNTEAFF. This chain connects TRBV7-9 to TRBJ1-1; 8 bases are a match to TRBD1. V dropped 5 bases and J dropped 1; count of bases not matched to a gene: 6. The CDR3 extends over 15 amino acids. Per germline, CDR1 SEHNR and CDR2 FQNEAQ (reference sequence).

The gene calls are TRBV4-1 and TRBJ2-3, with TRBD2 identical over 10 bases. J gave up 9 bases and V 0 bases, and 15 bases lay outside the gene matches. The germline CDR1 and CDR2 sequences are MGHRA and YSYEKL. This CDR3 comprises 18 residues. The CDR3 coding sequence is TGCGCCAGCAGCCAAGATTTCCCCCCTAGCGGGGGTGTAGGAACGCAGTATTTT. Translation gives CASSQDFPPSGGVGTQYF.

The sample holds a few counts of this clone. The V call is TRBV7-8, the J call TRBJ1-3; the match to TRBD1 covers 7 bases. There are 12 residues in the CDR3. The junction had 3 bases not matched to a gene; V was cut back by 6 bases and J by 7 bases. The V gene's germline CDR1 is SGHVS and CDR2 FQNEAQ. CDR3 in DNA: TGTGCCAGCAGAAGGACAGGCAACACCATATATTTT. Amino acids: CASRRTGNTIYF.

The chain couples TRBV27 to TRBJ2-1, with D tentatively TRBD2 (6 bases). V lost 4 bases and J 6 bases, leaving 13 bases between the germline ends. The length of the CDR3 is 14 residues. The V gene's germline CDR1 is MNHEY and CDR2 SMNVEV (reference sequence). The DNA of the CDR3 is TGTGCCAGCAGTTACGTTTGGAGGGCCAATGAGCAGTTCTTC. The encoded protein is CASSYVWRANEQFF.

The V and J genes are TRBV5-1 and TRBJ1-1; TRBD1 aligns across 7 bases. Germline lookup yields CDR1 SGHRS and CDR2 YFSETQ. CDR3 length: 15 amino acids. The V and J ends lost 6 bases and 2 bases, in that order; junction bases with no gene match: 10. The CDR3 spells CASTFYDRDNTEAFF. CDR3 nucleotides: TGCGCCAGCACTTTCTACGACAGGGACAACACTGAAGCTTTCTTT.

The genes are TRBV28 and TRBJ1-2; D is unresolved. This CDR3 is built from 16 residues. Germline CDR1 is MDHEN and CDR2 is SYDVKM. V was shortened by 4 bases and J by 1 base, with 16 bases between the two germline ends. CDR3 sequence (DNA): TGTGCCAGCAGTTGGCAAATGGTGGGTTATAACTATGGCTACACCTTC. Protein: CASSWQMVGYNYGYTF.

This clone came up many times. This chain connects TRBV5-4 to TRBJ2-3, with D unresolved. CDR1 and CDR2 from the germline V gene are SGHNT and YYREEE (reference sequence). The CDR3 has 13 residues. V lost 4 bases, J lost 8 bases, and 14 bases lay in between. CDR3 residues: CASSPPTPGTQYF. The CDR3, as DNA: TGTGCCAGCAGCCCCCCGACACCGGGTACGCAGTATTTT.